This is a list of T cell receptor beta chains from one sample in a study of shared clonotypes between healthy human individuals. The table came from immunoSEQ multiplex PCR; TCRdb's copy has only in-frame clones and leaves some out. The table includes fewer than 1.6 million clones, about 98.5% detected once. The sample comprised naive CD4+ T cells sorted from blood. The receptor set was obtained from a man aged 25-45 years in good health. The CDR3 runs from the conserved cysteine through the conserved F or W. Fields, in order: CDR3 length, clone size, J gene, D gene, V gene, CDR3 protein, CDR3 DNA. D genes are given only for firm matches. The size field is filled for only some rows; it gives once, few, many or a size class.

length: 14
size: -
J: TRBJ1-1
D: -
V: TRBV18
CDR3: CASSPRGLNTEAFF
DNA: TGTGCCAGCTCACCACGGGGCTTGAACACTGAAGCTTTCTTT

length: 16
size: -
J: TRBJ2-3
D: TRBD1
V: TRBV19
CDR3: CASSMFGQGVSDTQYF
DNA: TGTGCCAGTAGTATGTTCGGGCAGGGGGTATCAGATACGCAGTATTTT

length: 16
size: -
J: TRBJ2-7
D: TRBD1
V: TRBV6-7
CDR3: CASSYSDRGLTYEQYF
DNA: TGTGCCAGCAGTTATTCAGACAGGGGGTTAACCTACGAGCAGTACTTC

length: 15
size: -
J: TRBJ2-1
D: TRBD2
V: TRBV5-1
CDR3: CASSLTSGSVYEQFF
DNA: TGCGCCAGCAGCTTGACTAGCGGGAGTGTCTATGAGCAGTTCTTC

length: 14
size: few
J: TRBJ1-5
D: TRBD1
V: TRBV5-1
CDR3: CASSIGQGDQPQHF
DNA: TGCGCCAGCAGCATAGGACAGGGTGATCAGCCCCAGCATTTT

length: 16
size: -
J: TRBJ1-2
D: TRBD1
V: TRBV5-4
CDR3: CASSLQLGQGSRGYTF
DNA: TGTGCCAGCAGCTTGCAGCTGGGACAGGGGAGTCGGGGCTACACCTTC

length: 16
size: -
J: TRBJ2-7
D: TRBD1
V: TRBV10-1
CDR3: CASSEEWTGGKVEQYF
DNA: TGCGCCAGCAGTGAGGAATGGACAGGGGGCAAGGTCGAGCAGTACTTC

length: 13
size: -
J: TRBJ2-7
D: -
V: TRBV5-1
CDR3: CASRTEPLSEQYF
DNA: TGCGCCAGCCGAACAGAGCCTCTATCCGAGCAGTACTTC

length: 11
size: -
J: TRBJ2-7
D: -
V: TRBV20-1
CDR3: CSAGPGSEQYF
DNA: TGCAGTGCAGGCCCGGGAAGCGAGCAGTACTTC

length: 14
size: -
J: TRBJ2-3
D: -
V: TRBV6-5
CDR3: CASSYSGGTDTQYF
DNA: TGTGCCAGCAGTTACTCGGGCGGGACAGATACGCAGTATTTT

length: 14
size: -
J: TRBJ1-3
D: -
V: TRBV4-1
CDR3: CASSQDFGGNTIYF
DNA: TGCGCCAGCAGCCAAGATTTCGGTGGAAACACCATATATTTT

length: 13
size: -
J: TRBJ1-1
D: -
V: TRBV7-9
CDR3: CASSSSMNTEAFF
DNA: TGTGCCAGCAGCTCTTCAATGAACACTGAAGCTTTCTTT

length: 14
size: -
J: TRBJ2-5
D: -
V: TRBV7-9
CDR3: CASSSKEYQETQYF
DNA: TGTGCCAGCAGCTCAAAAGAGTACCAAGAGACCCAGTACTTC

length: 16
size: -
J: TRBJ2-5
D: TRBD2
V: TRBV5-4
CDR3: CASSSRAGSGDGTQYF
DNA: TGTGCCAGCAGCTCTCGCGCAGGGAGCGGGGACGGGACCCAGTACTTC

length: 8
size: -
J: TRBJ2-1
D: -
V: TRBV29-1
CDR3: CSADEQFF
DNA: TGCAGCGCCGACGAGCAGTTCTTC

length: 13
size: -
J: TRBJ1-1
D: -
V: TRBV29-1
CDR3: CSVVPLVNTEAFF
DNA: TGCAGCGTTGTCCCCCTGGTGAACACTGAAGCTTTCTTT

length: 13
size: once
J: TRBJ1-5
D: TRBD1
V: TRBV11-3
CDR3: CASSIDRGQPQHF
DNA: TGTGCCAGCAGCATTGACAGGGGTCAGCCCCAGCATTTT

length: 18
size: -
J: TRBJ2-6
D: TRBD1
V: TRBV4-2
CDR3: CASSPRDRDLSGANVLTF
DNA: TGTGCCAGCAGCCCCCGGGACAGGGACCTCTCTGGGGCCAACGTCCTGACTTTC

length: 16
size: -
J: TRBJ2-1
D: -
V: TRBV5-4
CDR3: CASSLGLQRGDNEQFF
DNA: TGTGCCAGCAGCTTGGGACTCCAACGCGGGGATAATGAGCAGTTCTTC

length: 17
size: -
J: TRBJ1-1
D: TRBD1
V: TRBV23-1
CDR3: CASSQLHRGRGDTEAFF
DNA: TGCGCCAGCAGTCAATTACACAGGGGGCGGGGGGACACTGAAGCTTTCTTT

length: 14
size: -
J: TRBJ2-7
D: TRBD1
V: TRBV11-2
CDR3: CASSSGTGFYEQYF
DNA: TGTGCCAGCAGCTCTGGGACAGGATTCTACGAGCAGTACTTC

length: 14
size: -
J: TRBJ1-5
D: -
V: TRBV2
CDR3: CASSVGGGNQPQHF
DNA: TGTGCCAGCAGTGTGGGTGGAGGCAATCAGCCCCAGCATTTT

length: 15
size: -
J: TRBJ2-1
D: -
V: TRBV21-1
CDR3: CASSKVLAGGREEFF
DNA: TGTGCCAGCAGCAAAGTACTAGCGGGAGGCCGCGAGGAGTTCTTC

length: 16
size: -
J: TRBJ2-4
D: -
V: TRBV6-5
CDR3: CASSYSSILAKNIQYF
DNA: TGTGCCAGCAGTTACTCGTCGATTTTAGCCAAAAACATTCAGTACTTC

length: 11
size: -
J: TRBJ2-3
D: -
V: TRBV9
CDR3: CASSVADTQYF
DNA: TGTGCCAGCAGCGTGGCTGATACGCAGTATTTT

length: 14
size: -
J: TRBJ2-7
D: -
V: TRBV5-1
CDR3: CASSLATDSYEQYF
DNA: TGCGCCAGCAGCTTGGCGACGGACTCCTACGAGCAGTACTTC

length: 16
size: -
J: TRBJ2-1
D: TRBD2
V: TRBV7-9
CDR3: CASSFRRLAGYNEQFF
DNA: TGTGCCAGCAGCTTCCGGAGACTAGCGGGGTACAATGAGCAGTTCTTC

length: 14
size: once
J: TRBJ2-2
D: -
V: TRBV16
CDR3: CASSFGINTGELFF
DNA: TGTGCCAGCAGTTTCGGGATCAACACCGGGGAGCTGTTTTTT

length: 13
size: few
J: TRBJ2-3
D: TRBD2
V: TRBV7-9
CDR3: CASIGGRTDTQYF
DNA: TGTGCCAGCATCGGCGGGAGGACAGATACGCAGTATTTT

length: 14
size: -
J: TRBJ2-7
D: -
V: TRBV5-1
CDR3: CASSPQDGVYEQYF
DNA: TGCGCCAGCAGCCCACAGGATGGGGTCTACGAGCAGTACTTC

length: 16
size: -
J: TRBJ2-5
D: TRBD1
V: TRBV2
CDR3: CASSEQGTGGEETQYF
DNA: TGTGCCAGCAGTGAACAAGGGACAGGGGGCGAGGAGACCCAGTACTTC

length: 14
size: -
J: TRBJ1-1
D: -
V: TRBV4-3
CDR3: CASSQTGTNTEAFF
DNA: TGCGCCAGCAGCCAAACCGGAACTAACACTGAAGCTTTCTTT

length: 15
size: -
J: TRBJ1-5
D: -
V: TRBV15
CDR3: CATSRRGPGNQPQHF
DNA: TGTGCCACCTCGAGGCGGGGGCCTGGCAATCAGCCCCAGCATTTT

length: 15
size: -
J: TRBJ2-3
D: -
V: TRBV13
CDR3: CASSFRRIATDTQYF
DNA: TGTGCCAGCAGCTTCCGCCGAATAGCCACAGATACGCAGTATTTT

length: 18
size: -
J: TRBJ2-1
D: -
V: TRBV7-8
CDR3: CASSERVGRSAPYNEQFF
DNA: TGTGCCAGCAGCGAGAGAGTCGGGAGATCGGCCCCGTACAATGAGCAGTTCTTC

length: 18
size: -
J: TRBJ2-6
D: -
V: TRBV10-3
CDR3: CAISDSRGRGSGANVLTF
DNA: TGTGCCATCAGTGACTCCAGGGGCCGGGGCTCTGGGGCCAACGTCCTGACTTTC

length: 12
size: -
J: TRBJ2-1
D: -
V: TRBV2
CDR3: CASSRGSFEQFF
DNA: TGTGCCAGCAGCCGGGGGAGTTTTGAGCAGTTCTTC

length: 16
size: -
J: TRBJ1-1
D: -
V: TRBV6-6
CDR3: CASYSPDSRVRAEAFF
DNA: TGTGCCAGCTACTCCCCCGACAGCCGTGTGAGGGCTGAAGCTTTCTTT

length: 19
size: -
J: TRBJ1-2
D: TRBD1
V: TRBV12-5
CDR3: CASGLALWGLGDRGFGYTF
DNA: TGTGCTAGTGGTTTGGCTTTGTGGGGATTGGGGGACAGGGGTTTTGGCTACACCTTC

length: 16
size: -
J: TRBJ2-7
D: TRBD1
V: TRBV6-1
CDR3: CASSDAPTGIHYEQYF
DNA: TGTGCCAGCAGTGACGCTCCGACAGGGATTCACTACGAGCAGTACTTC